This T cell receptor (beta chain) came from a study of T cell repertoires in ileal Crohn's disease. Assay used: immunoSEQ multiplex PCR; TCRdb lists only in-frame clones, some missing. The profile covers 15,000 to 20,000 clones, with around two thirds appearing a single time and approximately 5% taken by the ten largest. This TCR was recovered from an adult with Crohn's disease. Source material: ileal tissue.

CDR3 region: CASKGKNTGELFF. CDR3 nucleotide sequence: TGTGCCAGCAAGGGGAAAAACACCGGGGAGCTGTTTTTT. The V gene is TRBV2, the J gene TRBJ2-2; a possible D gene is TRBD1 (5 bases). Trimming pared 7 bases from V and 2 bases from J, leaving 8 bases between. This CDR3 has 13 amino acids. The V gene's germline CDR1 is SNHLY and CDR2 FYNNEI. Combining the CDR3 with reference TRBV2 and TRBJ2-2 gives the whole variable domain EPEVTQTPSHQVTQMGQEVILRCVPISNHLYFYWYRQILGQKVEFLVSFYNNEISEKSEIFDDQFSVERPDGSNFTLKIRSTKLEDSAMYFCASKGKNTGELFFGEGSRLTVL.